This T cell receptor (beta chain) was recovered during a study of blood T cells in healthy people across ages. A sample-barcoded 5' primer and a J-beta primer mix were used in a second PCR of about 6 to 12 cycles. TCRdb used MiXCR to reprocess the 5' RACE reads, holding one entry per CDR3 protein. The sample has approximately 940,000 distinct CDR3 sequences; roughly 52% are singletons. Germline V CDR1 and CDR2: KGHSH, LQKENI. This CDR3 has 16 residues. Details on this clonotype: The junction and the germline gene differ at one end; a read error may be behind it.

The chain combines TRBV18 with TRBJ1-2, with 7 bases identical to TRBD1. Sequenced: blood. This TCR came from a man aged 30-40 years in good health. The CDR3 reads CASSPPRGRNNYGYTF. CDR3 DNA: TGCGCCAGCTCACCACCGAGGGGGCGAAATAACTATGGCTACACCTTC.